This entry concerns a single T cell receptor (beta chain). What it binds is unknown. This sample was included in a study of beta chain features in type 1 diabetes. Study as a whole: Analysis included 107,917,701 sorted cells drawn from all samples. Study-wide results and caveats: There was a moderate but significant shortening of TCRB CDR3s in all four CD4+ subsets of Type 1 diabetes patients. The naive, central memory and Treg TCRB repertoires looked more alike in patients than they did in healthy donors.

CDR3 length equals 12 residues. The V end was cut by 5 bases, the J end by 6 bases, with 14 bases between. Germline CDR1 and CDR2: SQVTM and ANQGSEA. The authors reverse transcribed all of the isolated RNA, so sequencing captured expressed TCRB transcripts. The data were produced by immunoSEQ multiplex PCR, yet TCRdb's version contains in-frame clones alone and is incomplete. Here the sample spans about 240,000 clones, about 15% being singletons. The V call is TRBV29-1, the J call TRBJ2-7, with D hard to call. The source of this sequence is a man aged 25 to 40 with type 1 diabetes. Sequencing was carried out using naive CD4+ T cells from blood. CDR3 protein: CSVRESSAEQYF. The DNA for the CDR3 is TGCAGCGTTCGAGAGAGTTCCGCCGAGCAGTACTTC.